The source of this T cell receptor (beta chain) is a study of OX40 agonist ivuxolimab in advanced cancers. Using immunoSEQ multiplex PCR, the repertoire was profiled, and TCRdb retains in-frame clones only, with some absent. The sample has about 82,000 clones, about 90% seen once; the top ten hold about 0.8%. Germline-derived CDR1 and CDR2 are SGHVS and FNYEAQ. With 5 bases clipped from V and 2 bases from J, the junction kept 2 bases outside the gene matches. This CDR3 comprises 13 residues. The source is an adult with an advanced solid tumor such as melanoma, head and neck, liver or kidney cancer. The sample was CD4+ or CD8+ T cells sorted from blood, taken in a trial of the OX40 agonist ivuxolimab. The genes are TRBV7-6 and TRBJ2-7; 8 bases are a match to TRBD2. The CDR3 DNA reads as TGTGCCAGCAGCCCTAGCGGGCCCTACGAGCAGTACTTC. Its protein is CASSPSGPYEQYF.